This T cell receptor beta chain was recovered during a study of Graves' ophthalmopathy and Graves' hyperthyroidism. Overall study findings and caveats: In separating ophthalmopathy from stable hyperthyroidism, a 13-signature model achieved 87.88% sensitivity and approximately 80% specificity.

Ophthalmopathy cases showed moderate-to-severe activity, scoring CAS ≥3 and NOSPECS ≥4, with duration under 3 months. V lost 8 bases, J lost 1 base, and 17 bases lay in between. Germline V gene lookup returns CDR1 MNHEY and CDR2 SVGAGI. There are 16 residues in the CDR3. As the template, RNA transcripts were used to amplify TCR beta CDR3 regions. HTBI primers were employed in first-round RT-PCR, then a second-round multiplex PCR followed. TCRdb used MiXCR to reprocess the multiplex PCR reads, holding one entry per CDR3 protein. The sample shows about 340,000 distinct CDR3 sequences, around a sixth of them seen only once. This clonotype was observed at least ten times. Its antigen is not identified.

The source is an adult man with Graves' ophthalmopathy. This rearrangement joins TRBV6-5 to TRBJ2-2, with D possibly matching TRBD2 (6 bases). The sequenced material came from peripheral blood. The CDR3 loop is CASRTIGRKNTGELFF. The CDR3 DNA reads TGTGCCAGCCGGACTATCGGACGGAAGAACACCGGGGAGCTGTTTTTT.